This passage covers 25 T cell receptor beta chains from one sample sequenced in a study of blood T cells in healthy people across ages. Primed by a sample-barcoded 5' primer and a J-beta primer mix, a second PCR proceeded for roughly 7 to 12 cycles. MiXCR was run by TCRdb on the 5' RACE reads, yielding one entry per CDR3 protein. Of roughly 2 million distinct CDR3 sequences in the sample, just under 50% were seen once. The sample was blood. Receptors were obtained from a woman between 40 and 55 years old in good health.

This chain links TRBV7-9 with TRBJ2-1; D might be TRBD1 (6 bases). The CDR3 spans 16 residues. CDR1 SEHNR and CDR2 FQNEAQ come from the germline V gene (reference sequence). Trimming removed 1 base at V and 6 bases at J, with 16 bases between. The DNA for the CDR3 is TGTGCCAGCAGCTTAGATGGGGGCGGGCGTATCAATGAGCAGTTCTTC. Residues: CASSLDGGGRINEQFF. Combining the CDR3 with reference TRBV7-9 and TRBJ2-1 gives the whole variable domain DTGVSQNPRHKITKRGQNVTFRCDPISEHNRLYWYRQTLGQGPEFLTYFQNEAQLEKSRLLSDRFSAERPKGSFSTLEIQRTEQGDSAMYLCASSLDGGGRINEQFFGPGTRLTVL.

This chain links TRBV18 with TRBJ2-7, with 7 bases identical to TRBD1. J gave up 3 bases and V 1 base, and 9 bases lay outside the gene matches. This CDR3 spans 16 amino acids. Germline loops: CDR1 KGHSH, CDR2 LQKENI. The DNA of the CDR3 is TGTGCCAGCTCACCACGGGCAGGGGGATTCTTCTACGAGCAGTACTTC. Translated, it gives CASSPRAGGFFYEQYF.

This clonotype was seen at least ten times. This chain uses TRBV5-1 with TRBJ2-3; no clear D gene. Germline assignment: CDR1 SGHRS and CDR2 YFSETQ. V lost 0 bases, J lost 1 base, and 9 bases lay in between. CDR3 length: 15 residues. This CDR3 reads CASSLAGQRTDTQYF. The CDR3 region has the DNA TGCGCCAGCAGCTTGGCCGGGCAGCGCACAGATACGCAGTATTTT. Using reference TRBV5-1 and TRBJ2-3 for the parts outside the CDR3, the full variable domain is KAGVTQTPRYLIKTRGQQVTLSCSPISGHRSVSWYQQTPGQGLQFLFEYFSETQRNKGNFPGRFSGRQFSNSRSEMNVSTLELGDSALYLCASSLAGQRTDTQYFGPGTRLTVL.

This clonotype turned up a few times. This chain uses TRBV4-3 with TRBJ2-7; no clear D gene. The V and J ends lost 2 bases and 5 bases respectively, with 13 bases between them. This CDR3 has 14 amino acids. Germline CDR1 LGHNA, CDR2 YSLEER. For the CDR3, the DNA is TGCGCCAGCAGCCAATTCACGCCCTCTGACGAGCAGTACTTC. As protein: CASSQFTPSDEQYF.

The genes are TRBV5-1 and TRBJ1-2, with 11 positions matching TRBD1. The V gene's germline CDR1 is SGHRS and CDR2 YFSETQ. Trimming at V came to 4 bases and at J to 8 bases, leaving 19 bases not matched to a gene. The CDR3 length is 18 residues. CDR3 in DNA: TGCGCCAGCAGCCTGGGGGCCTCCCGGACAGGGGGCACGAAAGGCTACACCTTC. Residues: CASSLGASRTGGTKGYTF.

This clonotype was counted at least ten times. The DNA of the CDR3 is TGTGCCAGCAGGGAACCGGGGTTCGGATACGAGCAGTACTTC. This sequence encodes CASREPGFGYEQYF. This sequence joins TRBV6-2 or TRBV6-3 and TRBJ2-7; D may be TRBD2 (5 bases). The germline V and J ends were trimmed by 6 bases and 4 bases, with 16 bases remaining between them. Germline V lookup: CDR1 MNHEY, CDR2 SVGEGT. The CDR3 is 14 residues long.

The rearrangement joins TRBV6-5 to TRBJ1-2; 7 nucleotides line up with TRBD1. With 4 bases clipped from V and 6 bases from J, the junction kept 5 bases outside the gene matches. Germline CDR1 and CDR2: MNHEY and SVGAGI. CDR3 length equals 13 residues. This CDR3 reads CASSWGQRDGYTF. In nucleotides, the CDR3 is TGTGCCAGCAGTTGGGGACAGCGAGATGGCTACACCTTC.

CDR3 bases: TGCAGCGTTGGAAGGTCCGGTGGGTATGATGAGCAGTTCTTC. It yields the protein CSVGRSGGYDEQFF. The chain combines TRBV29-1 with TRBJ2-1; D is unresolved. This CDR3 has 14 amino acids. The V gene's germline CDR1 is SQVTM and CDR2 ANQGSEA. Trimming pared 4 bases from V and 8 bases from J, leaving 18 bases between.

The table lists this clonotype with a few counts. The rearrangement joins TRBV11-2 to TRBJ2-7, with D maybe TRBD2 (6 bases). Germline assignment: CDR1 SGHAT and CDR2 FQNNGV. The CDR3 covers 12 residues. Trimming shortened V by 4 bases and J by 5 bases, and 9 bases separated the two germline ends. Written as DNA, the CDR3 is TGTGCCAGCAGCTCTCCGGGGGACGAGCAGTACTTC. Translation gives CASSSPGDEQYF.

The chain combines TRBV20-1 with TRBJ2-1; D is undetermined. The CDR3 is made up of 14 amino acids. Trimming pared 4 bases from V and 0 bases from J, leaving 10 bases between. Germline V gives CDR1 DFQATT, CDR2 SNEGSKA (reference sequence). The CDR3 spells CSAISRLSYNEQFF. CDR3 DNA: TGCAGTGCTATTTCACGCCTCTCCTACAATGAGCAGTTCTTC.

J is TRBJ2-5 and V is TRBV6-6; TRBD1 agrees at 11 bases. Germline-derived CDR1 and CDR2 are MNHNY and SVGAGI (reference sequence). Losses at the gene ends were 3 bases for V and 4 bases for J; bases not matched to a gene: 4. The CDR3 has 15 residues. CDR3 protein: CASSYGTGGGETQYF. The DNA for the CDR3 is TGTGCCAGCAGTTATGGGACAGGGGGGGGAGAGACCCAGTACTTC.

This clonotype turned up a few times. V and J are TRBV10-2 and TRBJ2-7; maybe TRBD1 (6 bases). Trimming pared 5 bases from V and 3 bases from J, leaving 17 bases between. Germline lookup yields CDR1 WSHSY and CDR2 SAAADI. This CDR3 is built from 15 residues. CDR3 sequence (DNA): TGCGCCAGCAGTCAGCGACAGGCCGGACGCTACGAGCAGTACTTC. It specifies CASSQRQAGRYEQYF.

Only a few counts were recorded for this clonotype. The CDR3 is CSAQGQPYEQYF. Here the CDR3 DNA reads TGCAGCGCCCAGGGACAGCCCTACGAGCAGTACTTC. The chain employs TRBV29-1 and TRBJ2-7; 7 bases are a match to TRBD1. From germline, CDR1 is SQVTM and CDR2 ANQGSEA. V lost 7 bases and J lost 2; bases outside the gene matches: 5. CDR3 size: 12 residues.

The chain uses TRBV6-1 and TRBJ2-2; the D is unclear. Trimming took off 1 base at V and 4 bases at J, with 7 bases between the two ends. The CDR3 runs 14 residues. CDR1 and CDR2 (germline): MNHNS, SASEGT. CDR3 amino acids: CASSEVGITGELFF. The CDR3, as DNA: TGTGCCAGCAGTGAAGTTGGGATCACCGGGGAGCTGTTTTTT.

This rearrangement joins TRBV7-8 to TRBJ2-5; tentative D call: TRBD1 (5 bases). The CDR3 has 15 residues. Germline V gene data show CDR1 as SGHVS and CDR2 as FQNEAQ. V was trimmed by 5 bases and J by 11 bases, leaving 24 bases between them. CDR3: CASSQGAQPYNEQYF. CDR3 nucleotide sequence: TGTGCCAGCAGCCAAGGGGCCCAACCATACAATGAGCAGTACTTC. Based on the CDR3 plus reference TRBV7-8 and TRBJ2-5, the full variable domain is GAGVSQSPRYKVAKRGQDVALRCDPISGHVSLFWYQQALGQGPEFLTYFQNEAQLDKSGLPSDRFFAERPEGSVSTLKIQRTQQEDSAVYLCASSQGAQPYNEQYFGPGTRLLVL.

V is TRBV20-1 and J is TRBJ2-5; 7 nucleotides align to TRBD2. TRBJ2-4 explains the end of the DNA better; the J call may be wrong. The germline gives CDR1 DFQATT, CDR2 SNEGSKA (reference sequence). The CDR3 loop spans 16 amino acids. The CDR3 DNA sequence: TGCAGTGCTAGAGATGTAACCGCATGGGGGGGAAACATTCAGTACTTC. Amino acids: CSARDVTAWGGNIQYF.

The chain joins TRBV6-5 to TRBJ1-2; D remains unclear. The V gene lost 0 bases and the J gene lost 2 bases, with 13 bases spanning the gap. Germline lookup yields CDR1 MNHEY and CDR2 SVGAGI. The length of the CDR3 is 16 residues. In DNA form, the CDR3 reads TGTGCCAGCAGTTACTCCAGGACCCTGAACAACTATGGCTACACCTTC. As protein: CASSYSRTLNNYGYTF.

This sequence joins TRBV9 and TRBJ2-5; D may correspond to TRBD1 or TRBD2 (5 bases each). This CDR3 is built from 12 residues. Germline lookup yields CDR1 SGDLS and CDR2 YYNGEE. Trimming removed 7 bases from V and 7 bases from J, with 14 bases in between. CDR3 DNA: TGTGCCAGCGGGGACCTCCTCGGGACCCAGTACTTC. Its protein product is CASGDLLGTQYF.

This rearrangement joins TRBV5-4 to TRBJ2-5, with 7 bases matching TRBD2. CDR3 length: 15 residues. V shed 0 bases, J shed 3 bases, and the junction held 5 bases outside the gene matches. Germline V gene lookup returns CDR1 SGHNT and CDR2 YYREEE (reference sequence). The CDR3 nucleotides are TGTGCCAGCAGCTTGGCACGGGCGGGGGAAGAGACCCAGTACTTC. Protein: CASSLARAGEETQYF.

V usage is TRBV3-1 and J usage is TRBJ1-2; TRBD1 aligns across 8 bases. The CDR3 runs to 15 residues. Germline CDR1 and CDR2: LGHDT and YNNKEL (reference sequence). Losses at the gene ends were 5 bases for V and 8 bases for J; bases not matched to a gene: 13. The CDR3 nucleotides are TGTGCCAGCAGCGTGTGGTCCGGGACAGGTTTGGGCTACACCTTC. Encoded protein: CASSVWSGTGLGYTF. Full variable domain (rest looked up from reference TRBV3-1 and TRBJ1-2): DTAVSQTPKYLVTQMGNDKSIKCEQNLGHDTMYWYKQDSKKFLKIMFSYNNKELIINETVPNRFSPKSPDKAHLNLHINSLELGDSAVYFCASSVWSGTGLGYTFGSGTRLTVV.

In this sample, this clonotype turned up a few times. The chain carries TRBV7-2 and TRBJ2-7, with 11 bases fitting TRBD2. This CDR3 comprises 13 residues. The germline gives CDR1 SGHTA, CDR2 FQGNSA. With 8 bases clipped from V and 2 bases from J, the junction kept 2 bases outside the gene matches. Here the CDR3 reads CASRLAGPYEQYF. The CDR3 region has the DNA TGTGCCAGCCGACTAGCGGGACCCTACGAGCAGTACTTC.

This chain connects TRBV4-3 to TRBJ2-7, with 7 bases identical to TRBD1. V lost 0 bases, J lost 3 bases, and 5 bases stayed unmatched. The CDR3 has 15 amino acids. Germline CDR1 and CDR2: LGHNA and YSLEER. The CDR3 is CASSQEMDRFYEQYF. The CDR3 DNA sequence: TGCGCCAGCAGCCAAGAGATGGACAGGTTCTACGAGCAGTACTTC.

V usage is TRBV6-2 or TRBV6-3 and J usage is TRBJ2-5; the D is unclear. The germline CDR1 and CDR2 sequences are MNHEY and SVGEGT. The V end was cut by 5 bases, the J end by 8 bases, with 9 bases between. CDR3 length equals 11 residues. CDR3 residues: CASSDLRTQYF. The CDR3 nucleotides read TGTGCCAGCAGTGACCTACGAACCCAGTACTTC.

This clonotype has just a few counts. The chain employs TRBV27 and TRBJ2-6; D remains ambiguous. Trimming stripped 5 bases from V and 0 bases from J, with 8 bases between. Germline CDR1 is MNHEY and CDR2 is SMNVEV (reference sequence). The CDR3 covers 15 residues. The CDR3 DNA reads TGTGCCAGCAGTCCATCCATCTCTGGGGCCAACGTCCTGACTTTC. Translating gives CASSPSISGANVLTF.

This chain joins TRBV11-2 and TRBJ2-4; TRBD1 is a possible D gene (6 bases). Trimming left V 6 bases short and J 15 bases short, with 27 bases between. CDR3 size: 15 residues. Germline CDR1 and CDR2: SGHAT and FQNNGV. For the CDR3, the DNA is TGTGCCAGCAGTGGGCTAGGGTCAGGGGTACACGAGCTGTACTTC. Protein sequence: CASSGLGSGVHELYF.